This paragraph reports one T cell receptor beta chain. Its cognate antigen is unknown. These data are taken from a study of OX40 agonist ivuxolimab in advanced cancers. Study overall: An agonistic anti-OX40 (CD134) antibody, ivuxolimab, was used to treat the patients. There were three patients with partial responses, one having hepatocellular carcinoma and two cutaneous melanoma. The study's findings and limits: Compared with others, partial responders at 0.1-3.0 mg/kg displayed clonal expansion among the lowest.

Blood sampling was done at baseline, cycle 4 day 1, and cycle 7 day 1. TCRdb keeps only in-frame clones here, not all; method: immunoSEQ multiplex PCR. The sample records some 96,000 clones, more than 85% being singletons. Specimen: CD4+ or CD8+ T cells sorted from blood, collected in a trial of the OX40 agonist ivuxolimab. The source of this sequence is an adult with an advanced solid tumor such as melanoma, head and neck, liver or kidney cancer.

CDR3 loop: CASSLGQSSYEQYF. The CDR3, as DNA: TGCGCCAGCAGCTTGGGTCAAAGCTCCTACGAGCAGTACTTC. The chain combines TRBV5-1 with TRBJ2-7; D is unclear. The CDR3 length is 14 residues. The V end was cut by 0 bases, the J end by 0 bases, with 7 bases between. Germline assignment: CDR1 SGHRS and CDR2 YFSETQ. The full variable domain, in which reference TRBV5-1 and TRBJ2-7 provide the parts outside the CDR3, is KAGVTQTPRYLIKTRGQQVTLSCSPISGHRSVSWYQQTPGQGLQFLFEYFSETQRNKGNFPGRFSGRQFSNSRSEMNVSTLELGDSALYLCASSLGQSSYEQYFGPGTRLTVT.